The next 29 T cell receptor beta chains were all read from a single sample in a study of blood T cells in healthy people across ages. Then a second PCR, running roughly 6 to 11 cycles, was carried out with a sample-barcoded 5' primer and a J-beta primer mix. MiXCR was run by TCRdb on the 5' RACE reads, yielding one entry per CDR3 protein. The table records fewer than 1,200,000 distinct CDR3 sequences, under 30% of them present only once. These data were likewise used in another study, on T cells of mothers and their children.

The sequenced sample consisted of blood. Receptors were obtained from a girl aged 2-10 years in good health.

For the CDR3, the DNA is TGTGCCACCAGTGATTGGACTAGCCGGGAGCAGTTCTTC. This gives the protein CATSDWTSREQFF. The chain combines TRBV24-1 with TRBJ2-1; 8 positions agree with TRBD2. J was trimmed by 10 bases and V by 2 bases; bases with no gene match: 3. Per germline, CDR1 KGHDR and CDR2 SFDVKD. The CDR3 is 13 residues long.

This chain links TRBV3-1 with TRBJ2-5, with D possibly TRBD2 on 5 matching bases. Germline CDR1 is LGHDT and CDR2 is YNNKEL (reference sequence). V was shortened by 5 bases and J by 0 bases, with 13 bases between the two germline ends. The CDR3 is 15 amino acids. The CDR3: CASSEDSNYQETQYF. The CDR3 coding sequence is TGTGCCAGCAGCGAGGACTCAAACTACCAAGAGACCCAGTACTTC.

V gene TRBV12-3 or TRBV12-4 combines with J gene TRBJ2-5, with 7 bases aligning to TRBD2. The J call may be mistaken, given a closer DNA end match to TRBJ2-1. The CDR3 has 12 amino acids. The CDR3, as DNA: TGTGCCAGCAGTTTACCAGCGGGGGAGCAGTTCTTC. Its translation: CASSLPAGEQFF.

The chain uses TRBV28 and TRBJ2-7, with D unresolved. This CDR3 is built from 11 residues. Germline V gene data show CDR1 as MDHEN and CDR2 as SYDVKM. CDR3 residues: CGPNGNYEQYF. In DNA, the CDR3 is TGTGGACCCAACGGAAACTACGAGCAGTACTTC.

The chain employs TRBV20-1 and TRBJ1-1; D not certain. Germline-derived CDR1 and CDR2 are DFQATT and SNEGSKA (reference sequence). There are 14 residues in the CDR3. V was cut by 3 bases and J by 0 bases, with 11 bases left in between. This chain's CDR3 is CSASNWGMNTEAFF. CDR3 in DNA: TGCAGTGCTAGTAATTGGGGAATGAACACTGAAGCTTTCTTT.

This chain links TRBV20-1 with TRBJ2-1; 10 bases match TRBD2. The ends lost 1 base at V and 7 bases at J; junction bases unmatched: 10. The germline V gene has CDR1 DFQATT and CDR2 SNEGSKA (reference sequence). The length of the CDR3 is 16 residues. The CDR3 protein is CSARALLAGVGNEQFF. For the CDR3, the DNA is TGCAGTGCTAGAGCCCTTCTAGCGGGGGTTGGGAATGAGCAGTTCTTC.

This clonotype was observed a few times. V and J are TRBV7-2 and TRBJ2-7; no clear D. The CDR3 totals 14 residues. The V gene's germline CDR1 is SGHTA and CDR2 FQGNSA. The V end lost 4 bases, the J end lost 0 bases, and 10 bases lay between the germline ends. CDR3 DNA sequence: TGTGCCAGCAGCTCCGGACGGCTCTCCTACGAGCAGTACTTC. This gives the protein CASSSGRLSYEQYF.

J is TRBJ2-5 and V is TRBV29-1; TRBD2 is a possible D gene (5 bases). Germline CDR1 and CDR2: SQVTM and ANQGSEA. CDR3 length equals 13 residues. Trimming cost V 8 bases and J 2 bases, with 15 bases left between them. The CDR3 loop reads CSCVLVIQETQYF. The CDR3 coding sequence is TGCAGCTGCGTACTAGTAATTCAAGAGACCCAGTACTTC.

This clonotype was picked up one time. This chain joins TRBV7-9 and TRBJ1-1; D is ambiguous. Germline V lookup: CDR1 SEHNR, CDR2 FQNEAQ (reference sequence). Trimming cost V 1 base and J 4 bases, with 13 bases left between them. The CDR3 length is 15 residues. This chain's CDR3 is CASSLVTGRGTEAFF. The CDR3 DNA follows: TGTGCCAGCAGCTTAGTGACGGGCCGGGGCACTGAAGCTTTCTTT. Combining the CDR3 with reference TRBV7-9 and TRBJ1-1 gives the whole variable domain DTGVSQNPRHKITKRGQNVTFRCDPISEHNRLYWYRQTLGQGPEFLTYFQNEAQLEKSRLLSDRFSAERPKGSFSTLEIQRTEQGDSAMYLCASSLVTGRGTEAFFGQGTRLTVV.

This clonotype was counted between two and nine times. The V and J genes are TRBV4-1 and TRBJ2-3, with TRBD2 identical over 9 bases. V lost 6 bases, J lost 2 bases, and 12 bases stayed unmatched. This CDR3 region has 17 residues. Per germline, CDR1 MGHRA and CDR2 YSYEKL. CDR3 sequence reads: CASRGSGRRGPTDTQYF. The DNA of the CDR3 is TGCGCCAGCAGGGGTAGCGGGAGAAGGGGGCCCACAGATACGCAGTATTTT.

This clonotype was counted between two and nine times. The chain uses TRBV28 and TRBJ2-1; 11 bases fit TRBD2. The CDR3 runs 13 residues. CDR1 and CDR2 from the germline V gene are MDHEN and SYDVKM. J lost 14 bases, V lost 4 bases, and 7 bases had no gene match. CDR3 loop: CASSSQPGLAEFF. CDR3 coding DNA: TGTGCCAGCAGTTCCCAACCGGGACTAGCGGAGTTCTTC. Based on the CDR3 plus reference TRBV28 and TRBJ2-1, the full variable domain is DVKVTQSSRYLVKRTGEKVFLECVQDMDHENMFWYRQDPGLGLRLIYFSYDVKMKEKGDIPEGYSVSREKKERFSLILESASTNQTSMYLCASSSQPGLAEFFGPGTRLTVL.

The chain has TRBV5-6 and TRBJ2-1; 12 bases line up with TRBD2. The V segment lost 4 bases and the J segment 10 bases; nucleotides outside the gene matches: 9. Germline V gene lookup returns CDR1 SGHDT and CDR2 YYEEEE. The CDR3 is 15 residues long. CDR3 bases: TGTGCCAGCAGCCTTCTAGCGGGGGGGCTTGGGGAGCAGTTCTTC. Translation: CASSLLAGGLGEQFF.

This clonotype was observed a few times. This sequence joins TRBV14 and TRBJ1-4; D not resolved. The CDR3 spans 13 residues. Trimming left V 4 bases short and J 6 bases short, with 9 bases between. Germline CDR1 is SGHDN and CDR2 is FVKESK. The CDR3 loop reads CASSRGLYEKLFF. CDR3 DNA sequence: TGTGCCAGCAGCCGCGGCCTCTATGAAAAACTGTTTTTT.

The chain recombines TRBV7-9 with TRBJ1-2; no firm D call. There are 12 residues in the CDR3. The V gene's germline CDR1 is SEHNR and CDR2 FQNEAQ (reference sequence). Trimming pared 1 base from V and 8 bases from J, leaving 8 bases between. In DNA, the CDR3 is TGTGCCAGCAGCTTAGGCCTGGTCGGCTACACCTTC. Residues: CASSLGLVGYTF.

The table lists this clonotype with many counts. The V gene is TRBV12-5, the J gene TRBJ2-4, with a weak D call TRBD1 (5 bases). This CDR3 has 12 amino acids. V lost 6 bases to trimming and J lost 8 bases, with 11 bases between them. Germline V gene data show CDR1 as LGHNT and CDR2 as FRNRAP. The CDR3 coding sequence is TGTGCTAGTGGAAGGGGCTTTCACATTCAGTACTTC. Its translation is CASGRGFHIQYF.

V usage is TRBV12-3 or TRBV12-4 and J usage is TRBJ2-5; the D is unclear. The CDR3 spans 16 residues. The germline V and J ends were trimmed by 3 bases and 5 bases, with 19 bases remaining between them. CDR3 sequence reads: CASSLKGGGFWETQYF. The CDR3 nucleotides are TGTGCCAGCAGTTTGAAAGGTGGTGGGTTTTGGGAGACCCAGTACTTC.

This clonotype has more than one count but fewer than ten. This chain uses TRBV2 with TRBJ2-1, with TRBD1 matching over 7 bases. Germline assignment: CDR1 SNHLY and CDR2 FYNNEI. There are 18 residues in the CDR3. V lost 6 bases, J lost 9 bases, and 23 bases stayed unmatched. CDR3: CASRNPEGGRARTSEQFF. The CDR3 DNA reads TGTGCCAGCAGGAACCCTGAAGGGGGCCGGGCTCGAACGAGTGAGCAGTTCTTC.

The chain links TRBV10-3 to TRBJ1-5; TRBD1 might be the D (6 bases). V was shortened by 10 bases and J by 5 bases, with 18 bases between the two germline ends. Germline values: CDR1 ENHRY, CDR2 SYGVKD. This CDR3 has 14 residues. The CDR3 loop is CATRTGQYDQPQHF. In nucleotides, the CDR3 is TGTGCCACCCGAACCGGACAGTACGATCAGCCCCAGCATTTT.

This clonotype showed up just a few times. This sequence joins TRBV7-2 and TRBJ2-3; D is ambiguous. Germline lookup yields CDR1 SGHTA and CDR2 FQGNSA. The CDR3 covers 17 residues. The V end lost 5 bases, the J end lost 2 bases, and 20 bases lay between the germline ends. The CDR3 region is CASSPDPHKSYTDTQYF. As DNA, the CDR3 is TGTGCCAGCAGCCCAGACCCCCATAAATCCTACACAGATACGCAGTATTTT.

The chain has TRBV7-2 and TRBJ2-3; 14 positions agree with TRBD2. The CDR3 has 17 residues. V shed 5 bases, J shed 0 bases, and the junction held 4 bases outside the gene matches. CDR1 and CDR2 from the germline V gene are SGHTA and FQGNSA. The CDR3 loop reads CASSRTSGGTSTDTQYF. The CDR3 DNA reads TGTGCCAGCAGCAGGACTAGCGGGGGGACTAGCACAGATACGCAGTATTTT.

This clonotype was found a few times. The chain recombines TRBV29-1 with TRBJ1-1, with TRBD1 matching 11 bases. CDR3 length equals 14 residues. The germline V gene has CDR1 SQVTM and CDR2 ANQGSEA. The V gene end was trimmed by 3 bases and the J gene end by 3 bases; junction bases not matched to a gene: 3. The CDR3 is CSVEGTGGDTEAFF. The CDR3 nucleotides read TGCAGCGTTGAGGGGACAGGGGGAGACACTGAAGCTTTCTTT.

This clonotype was observed a few times. The CDR3 coding sequence is TGCAGTGCTGCGACAGGGATGGCCACTGAAGCTTTCTTT. Its protein is CSAATGMATEAFF. This rearrangement joins TRBV20-1 to TRBJ1-1; 7 nucleotides agree with TRBD1. Unmatched junction bases numbered 7, after V lost 5 bases and J lost 4 bases. From germline, CDR1 is DFQATT and CDR2 SNEGSKA (reference sequence). This CDR3 is 13 amino acids long.

This clonotype was counted a few times. The chain recombines TRBV11-2 with TRBJ1-3; D not certain. V lost 5 bases to trimming and J lost 1 base, with 18 bases between them. From germline, CDR1 is SGHAT and CDR2 FQNNGV. The CDR3 consists of 17 residues. Here the CDR3 DNA reads TGTGCCAGCAGCCCCGAACTGACCTGGAAATCTGGAAACACCATATATTTT. Residues: CASSPELTWKSGNTIYF.

This chain joins TRBV20-1 and TRBJ2-7; D may correspond to TRBD1 or TRBD2 (5 bases each). V was trimmed by 4 bases and J by 1 base, leaving 14 bases between them. The CDR3 consists of 14 residues. Germline V lookup: CDR1 DFQATT, CDR2 SNEGSKA (reference sequence). The CDR3 is CSATRDGSSYEQYF. The CDR3 region has the DNA TGCAGTGCTACCCGGGACGGATCTTCCTACGAGCAGTACTTC.

The gene calls are TRBV7-9 and TRBJ1-1; 9 bases are shared with TRBD1. There are 17 residues in the CDR3. The V segment lost 4 bases and the J segment 0 bases; nucleotides outside the gene matches: 9. CDR1 SEHNR and CDR2 FQNEAQ come from the germline V gene (reference sequence). The CDR3 sequence is CASSSNSGTGLNTEAFF. The CDR3 DNA is TGTGCCAGCAGCTCCAACTCCGGGACAGGGTTGAACACTGAAGCTTTCTTT.

The rearrangement links TRBV10-2 to TRBJ2-5; possible D gene TRBD1, 6 bases. The J call may be incorrect, as the DNA end agrees better with TRBJ2-1. CDR1 and CDR2 from the germline V gene are WSHSY and SAAADI. The CDR3 totals 11 residues. The CDR3 loop is CASRTTGMQFF. CDR3 bases: TGCGCCAGCAGAACGACAGGTATGCAGTTCTTC.

This clonotype was picked up a small number of times. The rearrangement uses TRBV29-1 and TRBJ1-1, with D unclear. The germline CDR1 and CDR2 sequences are SQVTM and ANQGSEA. Trimming removed 6 bases at V and 5 bases at J, with 10 bases between. The CDR3 has 11 amino acids. The CDR3 DNA reads as TGCAGCGTCGAGACCCGGACTGAAGCTTTCTTT. Translated: CSVETRTEAFF.

The CDR3 DNA is TGCGCCAGCAGCCAAGATCGTTCCGGGATCGGGGAAAAACTGTTTTTT. Translating gives CASSQDRSGIGEKLFF. V is TRBV4-3 and J is TRBJ1-4; D call uncertain. V was shortened by 0 bases and J by 8 bases, with 16 bases between the two germline ends. The CDR3 is made up of 16 amino acids. Germline V gene data show CDR1 as LGHNA and CDR2 as YSLEER.

This clonotype was seen only a few times. J is TRBJ1-1 and V is TRBV14; no firm D call. Between the trimmed V and J ends, which lost 2 bases and 6 bases, there was a span of 7 bases. This CDR3 spans 12 amino acids. Germline V gene data show CDR1 as SGHDN and CDR2 as FVKESK. CDR3 coding DNA: TGTGCCAGCAGCCAAAAACACCCTGAAGCTTTCTTT. Amino acid sequence: CASSQKHPEAFF.